This section outlines one T cell receptor beta chain sequence together with its context. Its antigen is unidentified. CDR3 length: 14 residues. V gave up 7 bases and J gave up 0 bases, with 10 bases separating them. The germline V gene encodes CDR1 LNHDA and CDR2 SQIVND (reference sequence). This sample was included in a study of cytomegalovirus exposure and HLA in healthy donors. The study, taken as a whole, reports: Using the classifier, cytomegalovirus status was reportedly diagnosed with high specificity and sensitivity.

The data were produced by immunoSEQ multiplex PCR, yet TCRdb's version contains in-frame clones alone and is incomplete. This repertoire shows about 180,000 clones, around nine tenths found once; its top ten account for 2% to 3%. V is TRBV19 and J is TRBJ2-1, with D possibly being TRBD2 (6 bases). The TCR sequence derives from a young man in good health and CMV-seropositive. Material: PBMCs. In nucleotides, the CDR3 is TGTGCCAGTAATGCGGGAAGCTCCTACAATGAGCAGTTCTTC. It is translated as CASNAGSSYNEQFF.